Below, 16 T cell receptor beta chains from the same sample are listed, as sequenced in a study of blood T cell repertoires in COVID-19. The protocol was immunoSEQ multiplex PCR, while the TCRdb copy is restricted to in-frame clones and leaves out a portion. The sample lists a few hundred thousand clones; 85% to 90% were seen once. The sequenced sample was PBMCs or T cells enriched from blood (not recorded which). The origin of the receptors is a man aged 35 to 55 who had recovered from COVID-19.

The gene calls are TRBV18 and TRBJ1-6; 8 bases match TRBD1. V shed 2 bases, J shed 7 bases, and the junction held 4 bases outside the gene matches. The CDR3 is made up of 15 amino acids. Germline loops: CDR1 KGHSH, CDR2 LQKENI. The CDR3 bases are TGTGCCAGCTCACCAGCGACAGGGGACAATTCACCCCTCCACTTT. Protein: CASSPATGDNSPLHF.

Note on this clone: The same CDR3 can be traced to other DNA sequences in this sample. This sequence joins TRBV7-9 and TRBJ2-7; D remains unclear. The CDR3 length is 12 residues. Germline CDR1 is SEHNR and CDR2 is FQNEAQ (reference sequence). V lost 2 bases and J lost 5, with 7 bases in between. This CDR3 reads CASSLTRDEQYF. Here the CDR3 DNA reads TGTGCCAGCAGCTTAACGAGAGACGAGCAGTACTTC.

CDR3 bases: TGTGCCACCAGCAGAGATCAGGGGGCGAATCAGCCCCAGCATTTT. Its protein product is CATSRDQGANQPQHF. The V gene is TRBV15, the J gene TRBJ1-5; 8 nucleotides match TRBD1. This CDR3 spans 15 amino acids. The junction had 2 bases not matched to a gene; V was cut back by 0 bases and J by 4 bases. CDR1 is LNHNV, CDR2 YYDKDF, per germline (reference sequence).

J is TRBJ2-1 and V is TRBV7-7; tentatively, D is TRBD2 (6 bases). Germline CDR1 SSHAT, CDR2 FNYEAQ (reference sequence). The CDR3 extends over 15 amino acids. Trimming removed 3 bases at V and 4 bases at J, with 13 bases between. In nucleotides, the CDR3 is TGTGCCAGCAGCTTTTCTGGAGGGCCGTACAATGAGCAGTTCTTC. Translation: CASSFSGGPYNEQFF.

This clone has a single count. Other DNA sequences in the same sample also yield this CDR3. This chain uses TRBV7-9 with TRBJ2-7; perhaps TRBD1 as D (6 bases). V lost 1 base and J lost 6, with 13 bases in between. CDR1 and CDR2 (germline): SEHNR, FQNEAQ (reference sequence). This CDR3 comprises 14 residues. For the CDR3, the DNA is TGTGCCAGCAGCTTAGGGGGGCTAAGTGGCGAGCAGTACTTC. The encoded protein is CASSLGGLSGEQYF.

This chain uses TRBV21-1 with TRBJ2-4; TRBD2 is the table's D call, not checked against the DNA. TRBV21-1 is a pseudogene segment. This CDR3 region has 8 residues. CDR3 protein: CASSIGNF. For the CDR3, the DNA is TGTGCCAGCAGCATCGGGAACTTC.

V gene TRBV15 combines with J gene TRBJ2-3; 8 bases map to TRBD1. The V and J ends lost 3 bases and 7 bases, in that order; junction bases with no gene match: 3. The CDR3 runs 13 residues. Germline CDR1 and CDR2: LNHNV and YYDKDF (reference sequence). The CDR3 bases are TGTGCCACCAGCAGGGACAGGGAGAATACGCAGTATTTT. Its protein is CATSRDRENTQYF. Combining the CDR3 with reference TRBV15 and TRBJ2-3 gives the whole variable domain DAMVIQNPRYQVTQFGKPVTLSCSQTLNHNVMYWYQQKSSQAPKLLFHYYDKDFNNEADTPDNFQSRRPNTSFCFLDIRSPGLGDTAMYLCATSRDRENTQYFGPGTRLTVL.

The V and J genes are TRBV5-5 and TRBJ2-1, with 7 bases that match TRBD2. The ends lost 4 bases at V and 0 bases at J; junction bases unmatched: 4. There are 15 residues in the CDR3. The germline V gene encodes CDR1 SGHKS and CDR2 YYEKEE (reference sequence). CDR3 nucleotides: TGTGCCAGCAGCCCTAGCGGTATCTCCTACAATGAGCAGTTCTTC. Residues: CASSPSGISYNEQFF.

The chain is built from TRBV30 and TRBJ1-5; a possible D gene is TRBD1 (5 bases). V lost 1 base and J 6 bases, leaving 7 bases between the germline ends. Germline assignment: CDR1 GTSNPN and CDR2 SVGIG (reference sequence). The CDR3 loop spans 12 amino acids. This CDR3 is CAWSGTGQPQHF. CDR3 in DNA: TGTGCCTGGAGTGGAACAGGTCAGCCCCAGCATTTT.

The table lists this clone with a count of one. This rearrangement joins TRBV30 to TRBJ2-7; 9 bases are shared with TRBD1. The length of the CDR3 is 14 residues. The V gene's germline CDR1 is GTSNPN and CDR2 SVGIG (reference sequence). The J segment lost 2 bases and the V segment lost 2 bases, leaving 4 bases of the junction unmatched. The CDR3 loop is CAWSRQGGTYEQYF. In nucleotides, the CDR3 is TGTGCCTGGAGTAGACAGGGGGGGACCTACGAGCAGTACTTC.

This clone was seen just once. The chain couples TRBV3-1 (or the pseudogene TRBV3-2) to TRBJ2-7, with D perhaps matching TRBD1 (5 bases). V was clipped by 0 bases and J by 1 base, with 13 bases between them. The CDR3 spans 16 residues. Germline V gives CDR1 LGHDT, CDR2 YNNKEL (reference sequence). CDR3 sequence reads: CASSQDAGPQSYEQYF. DNA for the CDR3: TGTGCCAGCAGCCAAGACGCAGGGCCTCAGTCCTACGAGCAGTACTTC.

The rearrangement links TRBV27 to TRBJ2-1, with 13 bases that match TRBD2. The CDR3 extends over 22 amino acids. Germline assignment: CDR1 MNHEY and CDR2 SMNVEV (reference sequence). V lost 1 base, J lost 0 bases, and 15 bases stayed unmatched. CDR3 sequence: CASSLWMVGGLAGQLSYNEQFF. The CDR3 coding sequence is TGTGCCAGCAGTTTATGGATGGTGGGGGGACTAGCGGGGCAGCTCTCCTACAATGAGCAGTTCTTC.

The chain couples TRBV4-2 to TRBJ2-5, with D possibly matching TRBD2 (6 bases). Germline V gene data show CDR1 as LGHNA and CDR2 as YNFKEQ. Trimming took 4 bases from V and 5 from J, leaving 14 bases between them. The CDR3 has 14 residues. CDR3 nucleotides: TGTGCCAGCAGCCCCGGGACCCGGGGGGAGACCCAGTACTTC. This codes for CASSPGTRGETQYF.

The chain recombines TRBV27 with TRBJ2-7; TRBD2 matches at 11 bases. CDR1 is MNHEY and CDR2 is SMNVEV in the germline V gene (reference sequence). V was pared by 2 bases and J by 2 bases, with 17 bases of the junction left unmatched. The CDR3 runs to 20 residues. CDR3 sequence: CASSLRQTGTSGEGAYEQYF. The CDR3 nucleotides read TGTGCCAGCAGTTTAAGGCAGACCGGGACTAGCGGAGAAGGGGCCTACGAGCAGTACTTC.

This clone was counted ten times or more. V and J are TRBV4-3 and TRBJ2-7; 11 nucleotides align to TRBD2. The CDR3 has 18 residues. With V trimmed by 1 base and J by 1 base, 9 bases remained unmatched. Germline loops: CDR1 LGHNA, CDR2 YSLEER. CDR3 sequence (DNA): TGCGCCAGCAGCCAAGCGCTAGCGGGGGGCTTAGCGTCCTACGAGCAGTACTTC. This gives the protein CASSQALAGGLASYEQYF.

V gene TRBV7-6 combines with J gene TRBJ2-1, with D possibly being TRBD1 (5 bases). V lost 5 bases and J 6 bases, leaving 20 bases between the germline ends. This CDR3 spans 16 amino acids. From germline, CDR1 is SGHVS and CDR2 FNYEAQ. CDR3 DNA sequence: TGTGCCAGCAGCAACGCAGGGTTCGGGTTCGTCAATGAGCAGTTCTTC. This gives the protein CASSNAGFGFVNEQFF.